This T cell receptor beta chain came from a study of blood T cells in healthy people across ages (dated by TCRdb to the mid-2010s). About the full investigation: In model experiments, roughly one uniquely barcoded TCR beta cDNA molecule per two T cells was captured by template switching. To avoid experimental bias, donors of different ages were spread randomly across the sequencing lanes. Age-related changes in TCR beta repertoire diversity were measured in the study by deep sequencing normalized with unique cDNA molecular identifiers. Two additional independent replicas of 1 million unique cDNA reads from the same blood draw were analyzed for two donors (one aged 18 to 30 and one aged 80 or older). Four age groups were formed from the donors: young (average 16 years), middle-aged (less than 40), aged (around 68) and long-lived (roughly 88). What the work shows at the level of the full study, not this receptor alone: Bulk unsorted PBMC profiling prevented conclusive comparison of naive and antigen-experienced compartments. Compared with the aged group, the long-lived group had more naive CD4+ T cells, fewer expanded clones and increased TCR diversity, suggesting age selection. Total diversity estimates from one million sequenced T cells were considered lower bounds and underestimates. Observed TCR beta diversity correlated strongly with the percentage of naive T cells measured by flow cytometry. Observed TCR beta diversity per million T cells fell roughly linearly with age, and a significant reduction was already apparent by age about 36. Because donor CMV infection status was unknown, age-related changes in expanded clonotypes were potentially confounded.

Between the V and J ends, shortened by 3 bases and 1 base respectively, the junction contains 6 bases. The CDR3, from cysteine to phenylalanine, totals 13 residues. Here the CDR3 DNA is all that survives: 39 bases in frame from base 1. The approximately 39 donors, aged about 6 to 95 years, were systemically healthy Caucasian individuals from Russia. Roughly 10 milliliters of peripheral blood were collected from each donor into EDTA-treated Vacutainer tubes. Ficoll-Paque density-gradient centrifugation was used to isolate PBMCs, with at least 7 million per sample. Total RNA, at least 5.5 micrograms per sample, was extracted from PBMCs with Trizol reagent. For every donor, an aliquot of PBMCs went through flow cytometry to measure the percentages of naive CD45RAhigh/CD27high T cells. This clonotype has ten or more counts. Its recognized antigen is unknown. The input lacks base qualities; no much larger clone sits a single base away.

The receptor library was made with 5' RACE. A second PCR of about 6 to 12 cycles was performed with a sample-barcoded 5' primer and a J-beta primer mix. A template-switch 5' adaptor carrying 12 random nucleotides introduced a unique molecular identifier onto each TCR beta cDNA molecule. Each sample yielded at least 2.5 million CDR3-containing paired-end reads. All of the RNA was converted into first-strand cDNA using the Mint cDNA synthesis kit, with a TRBC-specific oligonucleotide serving as the primer. Following uracil-DNA glycosylase treatment, a first 18-cycle PCR with universal primers M1SS and BC2_uni_R was performed on all cDNA. From the authors' description of their analysis: For normalization, 1 million high-quality reads, each with a distinct molecular identifier, were randomly selected from each sample. Reads sharing molecular identifiers were discarded rather than binned into consensus sequences. MiTCR, run with a Q25 quality threshold and the strictest error-elimination algorithm, handled CDR3 identification, clonotype clustering and error correction. A nonparametric unseen species model with Euler transformation was used to estimate lower-bound total TCR beta diversity. In-frame beta chains were kept once TCRdb had trimmed the public reads at Q25 with fastp and called clones with MiXCR. For every CDR3 protein sequence, its rows merge into one entry that carries the most common genes and DNA. Here the V and J calls rest on TCRdb's processing, not on the authors' analysis. For this sample the table gives 1.8 million or so distinct CDR3 sequences, of which around 40% were detected only once. 20% to 25% of the sample is taken by the ten largest.

The V gene is TRBV12-3 or TRBV12-4 and the J gene is TRBJ1-1; a confident D gene designation cannot be given. The material sequenced was blood. This TCR was sampled from a human donor in good health. The CDR3 corresponds to CASSLVSNTEAFF. The DNA sequence is as follows: TGTGCCAGCAGTTTGGTGTCGAACACTGAAGCTTTCTTT.